The 27 T cell receptor beta chains below were found in one sample sequenced in a study of cytomegalovirus exposure and HLA in healthy donors. The primer mix had 60 Vbeta and 13 Jbeta primers. Data came from immunoSEQ multiplex PCR; TCRdb stores just in-frame clones and leaves some out. This table holds approximately 160,000 clones, around 80% found once. The sample taken for sequencing was PBMCs. These receptors all stem from a young man in good health and CMV-seropositive.

This clone was counted a few times. The CDR3 here is CASSQQGLISGNTIYF. CDR3 nucleotide sequence: TGTGCCAGCAGCCAGCAGGGACTGATCTCTGGAAACACCATATATTTT. The chain uses TRBV14 and TRBJ1-3; TRBD1 might be the D (5 bases). The CDR3 extends over 16 amino acids. CDR1 SGHDN and CDR2 FVKESK come from the germline V gene. The germline V and J ends were trimmed by 3 bases and 0 bases, with 12 bases remaining between them. Filled out from reference TRBV14 and TRBJ1-3, the complete variable domain reads EAGVTQFPSHSVIEKGQTVTLRCDPISGHDNLYWYRRVMGKEIKFLLHFVKESKQDESGMPNNRFLAERTGGTYSTLKVQPAELEDSGVYFCASSQQGLISGNTIYFGEGSWLTVV.

The rearrangement uses TRBV5-4 and TRBJ2-3, with 8 nucleotides matching TRBD2. J gave up 4 bases and V 4 bases, and 5 bases lay outside the gene matches. CDR1 SGHNT and CDR2 YYREEE come from the germline V gene (reference sequence). The CDR3 contains 14 residues. CDR3 nucleotide sequence: TGTGCCAGCAGCCTACAGCGGGGGTCAGATACGCAGTATTTT. This codes for CASSLQRGSDTQYF. Full variable domain (outside the CDR3, taken from reference TRBV5-4 and TRBJ2-3): ETGVTQSPTHLIKTRGQQVTLRCSSQSGHNTVSWYQQALGQGPQFIFQYYREEENGRGNFPPRFSGLQFPNYSSELNVNALELDDSALYLCASSLQRGSDTQYFGPGTRLTVL.

The gene calls are TRBV7-2 and TRBJ1-1, with D maybe TRBD1 (6 bases). Germline CDR1 SGHTA, CDR2 FQGNSA. V lost 7 bases to trimming and J lost 1 base, with 19 bases between them. The CDR3 consists of 16 residues. The CDR3: CASTDVLRQENTEAFF. In nucleotides, the CDR3 is TGTGCCAGCACCGATGTGCTGAGACAGGAGAACACTGAAGCTTTCTTT.

The chain is built from TRBV9 and TRBJ2-7; 10 nucleotides match TRBD2. The length of the CDR3 is 13 residues. V shed 3 bases and J 6 bases; nucleotides not matched to a gene: 3. Germline V gene lookup returns CDR1 SGDLS and CDR2 YYNGEE. Here the CDR3 reads CASSEGTSAEQYF. In DNA, the CDR3 is TGTGCCAGCAGCGAAGGGACTAGCGCCGAGCAGTACTTC.

CDR3 loop: CASSPPGGFVGYTF. CDR3 coding DNA: TGTGCCAGCAGCCCGCCGGGAGGGTTCGTTGGCTACACCTTC. V and J are TRBV5-6 and TRBJ1-2; D unclear. CDR3 length equals 14 residues. V was pared by 4 bases and J by 7 bases, with 17 bases between. Germline V CDR1 and CDR2: SGHDT, YYEEEE.

The CDR3 loop reads CASRHRFNEKLFF. The CDR3 nucleotides read TGTGCCAGCAGGCACAGGTTTAATGAAAAACTGTTTTTT. The chain is built from TRBV2 and TRBJ1-4; D might be TRBD1 (5 bases). There are 13 residues in the CDR3. Per the germline V gene, CDR1 is SNHLY and CDR2 is FYNNEI. V was shortened by 6 bases and J by 4 bases, with 9 bases between the two germline ends.

The chain is built from TRBV6-1 and TRBJ2-7; 8 nucleotides align to TRBD1. Germline CDR1 reads MNHNS; CDR2 reads SASEGT. The CDR3 is 14 residues long. The junction had 8 bases not matched to a gene; V was cut back by 6 bases and J by 4 bases. This CDR3 is CASRPGQGSYEQYF. CDR3 in DNA: TGTGCCAGCAGACCTGGACAGGGTTCATACGAGCAGTACTTC.

The chain couples TRBV7-2 to TRBJ2-6, with no clear D. The CDR3 runs to 15 residues. Trimming left V 4 bases short and J 0 bases short, with 7 bases between. In germline, CDR1 is SGHTA, CDR2 FQGNSA. The CDR3 sequence is CASSWASSGANVLTF. CDR3 sequence (DNA): TGTGCCAGCAGCTGGGCCTCCTCTGGGGCCAACGTCCTGACTTTC. Full variable domain (remainder filled in from reference TRBV7-2 and TRBJ2-6): GAGVSQSPSNKVTEKGKDVELRCDPISGHTALYWYRQSLGQGLEFLIYFQGNSAPDKSGLPSDRFSAERTGGSVSTLTIQRTQQEDSAVYLCASSWASSGANVLTFGAGSRLTVL.

This sequence joins TRBV11-2 and TRBJ2-5, with 9 bases fitting TRBD1. CDR3 length equals 14 residues. The junction had 5 bases not matched to a gene; V was cut back by 8 bases and J by 1 base. Germline CDR1 reads SGHAT; CDR2 reads FQNNGV. CDR3 nucleotides: TGTGCCAGCCAAGTGGACAGGGGCCAAGAGACCCAGTACTTC. It yields the protein CASQVDRGQETQYF.

CDR3 sequence reads: CASRPGLAGVNVGEQYF. In nucleotides, the CDR3 is TGTGCCAGCAGACCGGGACTAGCGGGAGTTAATGTGGGTGAGCAGTACTTC. V usage is TRBV28 and J usage is TRBJ2-7; 14 positions agree with TRBD2. Germline CDR1 reads MDHEN; CDR2 reads SYDVKM. V shed 6 bases, J shed 7 bases, and the junction held 14 bases outside the gene matches. This CDR3 spans 17 amino acids.

This rearrangement joins TRBV29-1 to TRBJ2-3; a weak D match, TRBD1 (5 bases). Germline CDR1 SQVTM, CDR2 ANQGSEA. Between the trimmed V and J ends, which lost 4 bases and 2 bases, there was a span of 10 bases. The CDR3 is made up of 13 amino acids. As DNA, the CDR3 is TGCAGCGTTGCCCACAGGACCACAGATACGCAGTATTTT. This gives the protein CSVAHRTTDTQYF.

This chain links TRBV9 with TRBJ2-2; D may be TRBD2 (5 bases). CDR3 length: 14 amino acids. Per the germline V gene, CDR1 is SGDLS and CDR2 is YYNGEE. V was pared by 0 bases and J by 7 bases, with 10 bases between. CDR3 coding DNA: TGTGCCAGCAGCGTAGGCGTGGGAGTCGGGGAGCTGTTTTTT. Translated, it gives CASSVGVGVGELFF. The variable domain in full, with the rest retrieved from reference TRBV9 and TRBJ2-2, is DSGVTQTPKHLITATGQRVTLRCSPRSGDLSVYWYQQSLDQGLQFLIQYYNGEERAKGNILERFSAQQFPDLHSELNLSSLELGDSALYFCASSVGVGVGELFFGEGSRLTVL.

This chain uses TRBV30 with TRBJ2-5; 10 bases match TRBD2. The CDR3 is 15 amino acids. Germline V gene lookup returns CDR1 GTSNPN and CDR2 SVGIG (reference sequence). J lost 3 bases, V lost 0 bases, and 4 bases had no gene match. This CDR3 reads CAWSVALAGEETQYF. In nucleotides, the CDR3 is TGTGCCTGGAGTGTAGCCCTAGCGGGAGAAGAGACCCAGTACTTC.

The rearrangement joins TRBV6-5 to TRBJ1-5; 7 positions match TRBD1. Germline values: CDR1 MNHEY, CDR2 SVGAGI. The CDR3 extends over 14 amino acids. Germline trimming cut 4 bases from V and 6 bases from J; bases unmatched to any gene: 6. The DNA for the CDR3 is TGTGCCAGCAGTTCCAACAGGGGAGGTCAGCCCCAGCATTTT. It translates to CASSSNRGGQPQHF.

The V and J genes are TRBV9 and TRBJ2-3, with D possibly matching TRBD1 (6 bases). Trimming left V 4 bases short and J 3 bases short, with 12 bases between. CDR3 length: 14 residues. Germline loops: CDR1 SGDLS, CDR2 YYNGEE. CDR3 sequence reads: CASSPQGRTDTQYF. CDR3 nucleotides: TGTGCCAGCAGCCCCCAGGGGAGAACAGATACGCAGTATTTT.

The V gene is TRBV28, the J gene TRBJ2-5; 7 bases agree with TRBD2. There are 16 residues in the CDR3. Per the germline V gene, CDR1 is MDHEN and CDR2 is SYDVKM. Unmatched junction bases numbered 10, after V lost 5 bases and J lost 1 base. The CDR3, as DNA: TGTGCCAGCAGTGCTTTACCAAGCGGGATCCAAGAGACCCAGTACTTC. This translates into CASSALPSGIQETQYF.

The rearrangement links TRBV4-3 to TRBJ2-6; perhaps TRBD1 as D (5 bases). Germline V gene data show CDR1 as LGHNA and CDR2 as YSLEER. Trimming took off 0 bases at V and 2 bases at J, with 8 bases between the two ends. The CDR3 is made up of 16 amino acids. The CDR3 DNA sequence: TGCGCCAGCAGCCAAGATCTCAGGGCTGGGGCCAACGTCCTGACTTTC. It specifies CASSQDLRAGANVLTF.

This clone turned up a few times. The chain is built from TRBV18 and TRBJ2-1; possible D gene TRBD1, 8 bases. Germline V gene data show CDR1 as KGHSH and CDR2 as LQKENI. The CDR3 length is 15 residues. V was cut by 4 bases and J by 4 bases, with 14 bases left in between. The DNA for the CDR3 is TGTGCCAGCTCACTCACAGGGGGGGATTACAATGAGCAGTTCTTC. This codes for CASSLTGGDYNEQFF.

The rearrangement joins TRBV7-9 to TRBJ2-1, with D possibly matching TRBD1 (5 bases). CDR3 length: 16 amino acids. The germline V gene encodes CDR1 SEHNR and CDR2 FQNEAQ (reference sequence). Trimming pared 0 bases from V and 10 bases from J, leaving 19 bases between. The CDR3, as DNA: TGTGCCAGCAGCTTAGCGACAGATTCTCCCAGAAGAGAGCAGTTCTTC. Translated, it gives CASSLATDSPRREQFF.

This clone has a single count. The chain links TRBV6-6 to TRBJ2-1, with 10 nucleotides matching TRBD2. V trimming: 2 bases; J trimming: 0 bases; junction bases outside the gene matches: 1. Per the germline V gene, CDR1 is MNHNY and CDR2 is SVGAGI (reference sequence). The CDR3 is made up of 16 amino acids. CDR3 protein: CASSYPSGGSYNEQFF. The DNA of the CDR3 is TGTGCCAGCAGTTACCCTAGCGGGGGCTCCTACAATGAGCAGTTCTTC.

The chain links TRBV15 to TRBJ1-5, with D perhaps matching TRBD1 (5 bases). Germline V lookup: CDR1 LNHNV, CDR2 YYDKDF (reference sequence). V shed 0 bases and J shed 1 base, with 7 bases lying between them. CDR3 length: 15 residues. The CDR3 DNA follows: TGTGCCACCAGCAGAGATCAGGGCAGCAATCAGCCCCAGCATTTT. It yields the protein CATSRDQGSNQPQHF.

This sequence joins TRBV29-1 and TRBJ1-1; 12 positions agree with TRBD1. V dropped 4 bases and J dropped 7; count of bases not matched to a gene: 13. Germline V gene sequence: CDR1 SQVTM, CDR2 ANQGSEA. The CDR3 has 16 residues. CDR3 nucleotides: TGCAGCGTTGTCCAGGACCGGGACAGGGGGCTCTTTGAAGCTTTCTTT. Protein sequence: CSVVQDRDRGLFEAFF.

The V call is TRBV5-1, the J call TRBJ1-2; perhaps TRBD1 as D (6 bases). Germline assignment: CDR1 SGHRS and CDR2 YFSETQ. The CDR3 contains 15 residues. The germline V and J ends were trimmed by 2 bases and 4 bases, with 15 bases remaining between them. The CDR3 DNA reads as TGCGCCAGCAGCTTTTCAGGGGATGGGCCCTATGGCTACACCTTC. It yields the protein CASSFSGDGPYGYTF.

The CDR3 DNA is TGTGCCAGCAGCCAAGTCTCTAACTCCTACGAGCAGTACTTC. Translation: CASSQVSNSYEQYF. The chain links TRBV14 to TRBJ2-7; no clear D gene. The germline V gene encodes CDR1 SGHDN and CDR2 FVKESK. Deletions cut 1 base from V and 0 bases from J, with 7 bases between. CDR3 size: 14 residues.

To note about this clone: Other DNA sequences in the same sample also yield this CDR3. V and J are TRBV10-3 and TRBJ2-3; a possible D gene is TRBD1 (6 bases). Trimming cost V 2 bases and J 2 bases, with 8 bases left between them. There are 14 residues in the CDR3. Per the germline V gene, CDR1 is ENHRY and CDR2 is SYGVKD. CDR3 loop: CAISEDRSTDTQYF. The CDR3, as DNA: TGTGCCATCAGTGAGGACAGGTCCACAGATACGCAGTATTTT.

The J gene is TRBJ1-4, the V gene TRBV19, with D uncertain. Germline values: CDR1 LNHDA, CDR2 SQIVND (reference sequence). The germline V and J ends were trimmed by 4 bases and 10 bases, with 7 bases remaining between them. The CDR3 covers 11 residues. The CDR3 bases are TGTGCCAGTAGTAACATTGGAAAACTGTTTTTT. It translates to CASSNIGKLFF.

V and J are TRBV11-2 and TRBJ2-7; TRBD2 matches at 7 bases. The CDR3 is 16 residues long. In germline, CDR1 is SGHAT, CDR2 FQNNGV. V was clipped by 5 bases and J by 2 bases; unmatched bases: 12. The CDR3 sequence is CASSQDEASGTYEQYF. The CDR3 DNA sequence: TGTGCCAGCAGCCAAGATGAGGCTAGCGGCACCTACGAGCAGTACTTC.